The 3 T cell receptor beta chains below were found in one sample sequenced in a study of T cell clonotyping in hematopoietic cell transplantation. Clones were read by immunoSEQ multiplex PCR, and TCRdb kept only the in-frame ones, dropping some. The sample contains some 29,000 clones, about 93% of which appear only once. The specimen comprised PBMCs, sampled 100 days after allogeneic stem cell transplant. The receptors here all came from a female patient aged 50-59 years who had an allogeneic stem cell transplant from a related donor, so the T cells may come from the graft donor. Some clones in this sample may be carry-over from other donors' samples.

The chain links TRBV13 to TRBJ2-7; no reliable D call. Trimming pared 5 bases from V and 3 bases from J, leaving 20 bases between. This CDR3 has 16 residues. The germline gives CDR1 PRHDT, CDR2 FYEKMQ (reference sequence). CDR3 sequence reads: CASSAPFRVSHYEQYF. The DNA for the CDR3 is TGTGCCAGCAGCGCCCCTTTCCGCGTATCTCACTACGAGCAGTACTTC.

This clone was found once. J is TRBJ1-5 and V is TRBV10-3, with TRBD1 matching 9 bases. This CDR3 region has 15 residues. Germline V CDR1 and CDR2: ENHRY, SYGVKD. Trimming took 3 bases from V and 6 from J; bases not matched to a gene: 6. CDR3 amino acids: CAISDRGQGGQPQHF. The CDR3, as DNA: TGTGCCATCAGTGATCGGGGACAGGGCGGTCAGCCCCAGCATTTT.

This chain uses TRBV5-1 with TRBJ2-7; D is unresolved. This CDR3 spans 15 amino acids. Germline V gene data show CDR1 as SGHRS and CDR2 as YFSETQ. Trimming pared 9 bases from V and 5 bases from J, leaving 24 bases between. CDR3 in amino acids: CATRIGFYTSHEQYF. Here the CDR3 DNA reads TGCGCCACCAGAATCGGGTTTTACACGTCCCACGAGCAGTACTTC.